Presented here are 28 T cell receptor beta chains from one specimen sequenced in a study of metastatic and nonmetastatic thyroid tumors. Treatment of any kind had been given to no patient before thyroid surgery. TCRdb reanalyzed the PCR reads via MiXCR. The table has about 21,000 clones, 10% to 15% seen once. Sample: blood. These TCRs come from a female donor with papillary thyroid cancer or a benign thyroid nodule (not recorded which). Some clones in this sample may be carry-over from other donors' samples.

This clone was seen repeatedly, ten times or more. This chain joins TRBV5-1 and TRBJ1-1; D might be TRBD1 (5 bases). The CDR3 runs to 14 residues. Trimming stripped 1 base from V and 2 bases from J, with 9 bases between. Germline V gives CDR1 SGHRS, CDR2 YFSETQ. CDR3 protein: CASSLPGRNTEAFF. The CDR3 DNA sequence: TGCGCCAGCAGCTTGCCAGGGCGAAACACTGAAGCTTTCTTT.

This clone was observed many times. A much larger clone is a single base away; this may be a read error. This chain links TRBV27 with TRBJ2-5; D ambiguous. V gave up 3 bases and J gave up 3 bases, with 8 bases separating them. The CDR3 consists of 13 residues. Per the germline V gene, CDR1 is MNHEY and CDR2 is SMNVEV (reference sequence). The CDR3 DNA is TGTGCCAGCAGTTTTCCAGGAGAAGAGACCCAGTACTTC. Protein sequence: CASSFPGEETQYF.

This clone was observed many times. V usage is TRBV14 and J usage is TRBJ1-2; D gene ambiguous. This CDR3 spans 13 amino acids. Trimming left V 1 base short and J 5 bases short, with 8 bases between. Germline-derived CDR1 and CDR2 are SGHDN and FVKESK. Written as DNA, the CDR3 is TGTGCCAGCAGCCAAGGACTGGGATATGGCTACACCTTC. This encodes CASSQGLGYGYTF. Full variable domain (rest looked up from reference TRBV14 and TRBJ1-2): EAGVTQFPSHSVIEKGQTVTLRCDPISGHDNLYWYRRVMGKEIKFLLHFVKESKQDESGMPNNRFLAERTGGTYSTLKVQPAELEDSGVYFCASSQGLGYGYTFGSGTRLTVV.

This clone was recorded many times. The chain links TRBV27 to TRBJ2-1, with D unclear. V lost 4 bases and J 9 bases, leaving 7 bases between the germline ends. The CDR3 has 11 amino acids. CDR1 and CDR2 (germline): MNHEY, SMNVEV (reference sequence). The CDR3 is CASSSQLEQFF. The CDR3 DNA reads TGTGCCAGCAGTTCACAGCTTGAGCAGTTCTTC.

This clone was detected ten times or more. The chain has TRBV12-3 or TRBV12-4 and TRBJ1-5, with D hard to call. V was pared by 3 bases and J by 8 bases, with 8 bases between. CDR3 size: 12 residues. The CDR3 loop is CASSFSGKPQHF. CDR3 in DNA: TGTGCCAGCAGTTTTTCGGGGAAGCCCCAGCATTTT.

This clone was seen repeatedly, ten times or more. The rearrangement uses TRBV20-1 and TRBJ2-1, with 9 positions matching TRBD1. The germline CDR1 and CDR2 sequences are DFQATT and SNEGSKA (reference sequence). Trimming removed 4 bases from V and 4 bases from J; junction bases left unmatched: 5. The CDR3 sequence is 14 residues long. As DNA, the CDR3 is TGCAGTGCTATTCCGGGACAGGGTTACAATGAGCAGTTCTTC. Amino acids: CSAIPGQGYNEQFF.

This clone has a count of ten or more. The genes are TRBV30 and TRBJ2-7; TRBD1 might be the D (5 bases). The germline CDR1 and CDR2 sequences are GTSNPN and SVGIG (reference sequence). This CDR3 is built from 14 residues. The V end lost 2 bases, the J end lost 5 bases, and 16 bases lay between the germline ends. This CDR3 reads CAWSQGLGSNEQYF. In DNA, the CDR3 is TGTGCCTGGAGTCAGGGTTTGGGAAGTAACGAGCAGTACTTC.

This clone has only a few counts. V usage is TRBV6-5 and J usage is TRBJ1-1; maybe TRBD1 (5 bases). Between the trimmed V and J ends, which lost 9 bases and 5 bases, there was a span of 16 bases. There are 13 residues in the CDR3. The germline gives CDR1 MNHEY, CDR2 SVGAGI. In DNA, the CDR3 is TGTGCCAGAGGTTACGGGGGACGAACTGAAGCTTTCTTT. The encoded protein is CARGYGGRTEAFF.

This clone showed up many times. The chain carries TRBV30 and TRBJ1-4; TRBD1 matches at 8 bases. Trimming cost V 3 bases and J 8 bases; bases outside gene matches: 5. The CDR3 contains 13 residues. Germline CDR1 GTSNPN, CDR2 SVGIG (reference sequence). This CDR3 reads CAWRDRVREKLFF. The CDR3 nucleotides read TGTGCCTGGAGGGACAGGGTAAGGGAAAAACTGTTTTTT.

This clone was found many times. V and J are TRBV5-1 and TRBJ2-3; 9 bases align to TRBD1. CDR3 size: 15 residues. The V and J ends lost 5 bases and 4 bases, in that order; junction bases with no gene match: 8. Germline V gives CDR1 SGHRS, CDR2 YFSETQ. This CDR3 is CASSRDRAGADTQYF. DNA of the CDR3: TGCGCCAGCAGTAGGGACAGGGCAGGGGCAGATACGCAGTATTTT.

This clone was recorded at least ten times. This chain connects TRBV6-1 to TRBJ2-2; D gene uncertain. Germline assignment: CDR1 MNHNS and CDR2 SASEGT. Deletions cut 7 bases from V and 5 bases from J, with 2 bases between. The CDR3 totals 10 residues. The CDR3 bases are TGTGCCAGCAAAACCGGGGAGCTGTTTTTT. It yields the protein CASKTGELFF.

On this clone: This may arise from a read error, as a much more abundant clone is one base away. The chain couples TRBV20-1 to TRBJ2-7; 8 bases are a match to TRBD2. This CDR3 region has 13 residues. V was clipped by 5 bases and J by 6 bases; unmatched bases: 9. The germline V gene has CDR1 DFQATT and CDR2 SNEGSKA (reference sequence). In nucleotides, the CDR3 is TGCAGTGCTGGGCGAGCGGGAGTGGTCGAGCAGTACTTC. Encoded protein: CSAGRAGVVEQYF.

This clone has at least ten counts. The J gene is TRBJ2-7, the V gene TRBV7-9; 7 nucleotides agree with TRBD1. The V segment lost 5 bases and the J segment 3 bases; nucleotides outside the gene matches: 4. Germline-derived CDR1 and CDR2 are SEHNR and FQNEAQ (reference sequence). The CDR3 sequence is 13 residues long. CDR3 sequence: CASSSRGSYEQYF. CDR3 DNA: TGTGCCAGCAGCAGCAGGGGGAGCTACGAGCAGTACTTC. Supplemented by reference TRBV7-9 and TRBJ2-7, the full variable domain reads DTGVSQNPRHKITKRGQNVTFRCDPISEHNRLYWYRQTLGQGPEFLTYFQNEAQLEKSRLLSDRFSAERPKGSFSTLEIQRTEQGDSAMYLCASSSRGSYEQYFGPGTRLTVT.

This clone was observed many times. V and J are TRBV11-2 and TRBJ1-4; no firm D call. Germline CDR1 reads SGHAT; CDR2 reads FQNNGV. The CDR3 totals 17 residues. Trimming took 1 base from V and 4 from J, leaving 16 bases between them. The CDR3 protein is CASSLGTSAGRNEKLFF. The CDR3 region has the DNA TGTGCCAGCAGCTTAGGAACCTCGGCAGGCCGTAATGAAAAACTGTTTTTT.

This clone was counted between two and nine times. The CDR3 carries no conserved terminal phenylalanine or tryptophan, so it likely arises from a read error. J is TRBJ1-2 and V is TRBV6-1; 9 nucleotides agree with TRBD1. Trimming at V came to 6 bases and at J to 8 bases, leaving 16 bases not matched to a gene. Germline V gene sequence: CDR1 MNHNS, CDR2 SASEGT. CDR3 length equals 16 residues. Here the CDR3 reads CASRPGTGCSSGGYTS. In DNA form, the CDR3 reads TGTGCCAGCAGGCCCGGGACAGGGTGTTCTTCAGGGGGCTACACCTCC.

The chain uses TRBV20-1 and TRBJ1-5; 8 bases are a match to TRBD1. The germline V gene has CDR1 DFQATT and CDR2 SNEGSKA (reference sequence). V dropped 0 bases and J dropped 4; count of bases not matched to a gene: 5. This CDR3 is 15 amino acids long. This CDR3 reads CSARDAGQVNQPQHF. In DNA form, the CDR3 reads TGCAGTGCTAGAGATGCGGGACAGGTGAATCAGCCCCAGCATTTT.

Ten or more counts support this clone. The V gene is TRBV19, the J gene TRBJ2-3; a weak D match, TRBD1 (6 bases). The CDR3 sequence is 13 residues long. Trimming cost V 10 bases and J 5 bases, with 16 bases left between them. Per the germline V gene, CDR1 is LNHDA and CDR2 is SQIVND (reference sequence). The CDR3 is CANPGHLVDTQYF. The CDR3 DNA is TGTGCCAACCCGGGACATCTAGTAGATACGCAGTATTTT.

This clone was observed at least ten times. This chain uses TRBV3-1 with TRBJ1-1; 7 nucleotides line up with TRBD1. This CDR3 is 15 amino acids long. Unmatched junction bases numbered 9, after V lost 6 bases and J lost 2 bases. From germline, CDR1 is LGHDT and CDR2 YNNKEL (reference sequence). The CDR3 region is CASRPPTGHNTEAFF. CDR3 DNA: TGTGCCAGCAGGCCTCCGACAGGGCACAACACTGAAGCTTTCTTT. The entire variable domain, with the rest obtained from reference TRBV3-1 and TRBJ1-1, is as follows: DTAVSQTPKYLVTQMGNDKSIKCEQNLGHDTMYWYKQDSKKFLKIMFSYNNKELIINETVPNRFSPKSPDKAHLNLHINSLELGDSAVYFCASRPPTGHNTEAFFGQGTRLTVV.

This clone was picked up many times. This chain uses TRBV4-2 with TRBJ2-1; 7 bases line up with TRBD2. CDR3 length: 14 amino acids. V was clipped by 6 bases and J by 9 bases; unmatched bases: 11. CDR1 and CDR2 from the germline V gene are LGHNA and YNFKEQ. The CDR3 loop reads CASSPIAGSGEQFF. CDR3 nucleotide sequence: TGTGCCAGCAGTCCCATAGCGGGCTCGGGTGAGCAGTTCTTC.

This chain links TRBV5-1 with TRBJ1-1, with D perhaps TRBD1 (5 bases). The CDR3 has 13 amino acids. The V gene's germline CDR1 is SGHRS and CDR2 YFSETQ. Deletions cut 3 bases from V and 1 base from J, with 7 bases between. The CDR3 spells CASSWGWNTEAFF. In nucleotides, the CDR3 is TGCGCCAGCAGCTGGGGCTGGAACACTGAAGCTTTCTTT. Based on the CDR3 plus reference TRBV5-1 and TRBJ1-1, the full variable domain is KAGVTQTPRYLIKTRGQQVTLSCSPISGHRSVSWYQQTPGQGLQFLFEYFSETQRNKGNFPGRFSGRQFSNSRSEMNVSTLELGDSALYLCASSWGWNTEAFFGQGTRLTVV.

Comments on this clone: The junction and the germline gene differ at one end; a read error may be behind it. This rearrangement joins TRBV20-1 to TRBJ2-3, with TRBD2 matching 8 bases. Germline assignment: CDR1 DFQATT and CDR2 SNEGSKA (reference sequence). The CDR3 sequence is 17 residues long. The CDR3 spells CSAGDLTSVEGTDTQYF. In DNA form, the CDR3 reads TGCAGTGCTGGAGATCTGACTAGCGTGGAGGGCACAGATACGCAGTATTTT.

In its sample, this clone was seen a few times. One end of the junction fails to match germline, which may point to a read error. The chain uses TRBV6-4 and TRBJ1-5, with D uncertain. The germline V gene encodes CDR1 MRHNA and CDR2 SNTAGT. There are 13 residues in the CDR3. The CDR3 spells CASSPDGNRPQHF. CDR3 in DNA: TGTGCCAGCAGCCCCGATGGCAATCGGCCCCAGCATTTT.

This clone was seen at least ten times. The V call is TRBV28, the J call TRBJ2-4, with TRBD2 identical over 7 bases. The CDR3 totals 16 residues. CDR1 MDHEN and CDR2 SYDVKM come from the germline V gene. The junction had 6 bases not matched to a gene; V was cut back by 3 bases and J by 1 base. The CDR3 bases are TGTGCCAGCAGTTTGGGAGGGGTAAGCGCCAAAAACATTCAGTACTTC. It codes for CASSLGGVSAKNIQYF.

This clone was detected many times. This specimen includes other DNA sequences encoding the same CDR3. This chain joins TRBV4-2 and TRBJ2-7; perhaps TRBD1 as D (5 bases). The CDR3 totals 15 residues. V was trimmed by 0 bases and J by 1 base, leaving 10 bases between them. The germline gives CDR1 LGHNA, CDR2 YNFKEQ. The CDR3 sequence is CASSQDEPGSYEQYF. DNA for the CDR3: TGTGCCAGCAGCCAAGATGAGCCAGGGTCCTACGAGCAGTACTTC.

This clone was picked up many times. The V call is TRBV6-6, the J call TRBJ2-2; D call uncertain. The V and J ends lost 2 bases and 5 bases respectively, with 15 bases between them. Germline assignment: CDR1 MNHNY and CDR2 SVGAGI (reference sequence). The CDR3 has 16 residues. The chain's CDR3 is CASSYGQPDDTGELFF. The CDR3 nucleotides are TGTGCCAGCAGTTACGGGCAGCCTGATGATACCGGGGAGCTGTTTTTT.

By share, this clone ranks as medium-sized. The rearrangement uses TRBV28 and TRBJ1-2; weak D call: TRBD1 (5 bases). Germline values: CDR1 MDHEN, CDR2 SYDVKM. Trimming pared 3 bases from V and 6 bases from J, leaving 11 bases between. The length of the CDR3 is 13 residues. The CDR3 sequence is CASSLQGGHGYTF. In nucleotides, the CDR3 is TGTGCCAGCAGTTTGCAGGGTGGACATGGCTACACCTTC.

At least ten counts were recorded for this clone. CDR3: CASSYLGPNTEAFF. The CDR3 region has the DNA TGTGCCAGCAGTTACTTGGGTCCGAACACTGAAGCTTTCTTT. The chain carries TRBV6-5 and TRBJ1-1; D not certain. Between the trimmed V and J ends, which lost 1 base and 1 base, there was a span of 7 bases. Germline V CDR1 and CDR2: MNHEY, SVGAGI. This CDR3 contains 14 residues.

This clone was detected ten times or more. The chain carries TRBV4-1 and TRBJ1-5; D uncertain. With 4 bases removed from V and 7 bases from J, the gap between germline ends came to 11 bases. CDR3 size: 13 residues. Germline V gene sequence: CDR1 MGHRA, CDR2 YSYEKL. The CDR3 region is CASSPPLDQPQHF. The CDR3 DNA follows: TGCGCCAGCAGCCCCCCCCTGGACCAGCCCCAGCATTTT.